These 5 T cell receptor beta chains originate from one sample sequenced in a study of T cell repertoires in cytomegalovirus infection. The antigens of these receptors remain unknown. TCRdb itself ran the reads through MiXCR, one entry per CDR3 protein. The sample includes around 710,000 distinct CDR3 sequences, 25% to 35% of them seen just once. Sequenced material: cultured CD8+ T cells from PBMCs, taken from culture after CMV antigen stimulation. The source of these receptors is a human donor in good health (CMV status not recorded). Some clones in this sample may be carry-over from other donors' samples.

This clonotype has a handful of counts. The CDR3 nucleotides are TGTGCCAGCAGTCCCGGACTAGCCAAAAACATTCAGTACTTC. Translated, it gives CASSPGLAKNIQYF. The J gene is TRBJ2-4, the V gene TRBV27; a weak D match, TRBD2 (5 bases). CDR3 length: 14 residues. V was pared by 5 bases and J by 0 bases, with 8 bases between. The germline V gene has CDR1 MNHEY and CDR2 SMNVEV (reference sequence).

This clonotype came up a few times. The chain joins TRBV4-1 to TRBJ1-1; D call uncertain. The CDR3 has 13 residues. V was clipped by 3 bases and J by 6 bases, with 11 bases between them. Germline V gene lookup returns CDR1 MGHRA and CDR2 YSYEKL. The CDR3 DNA sequence: TGCGCCAGCAGCCATCTATTGTGGGCTGAAGCTTTCTTT. Translation gives CASSHLLWAEAFF.

This clonotype was seen more than once but under ten times. The V and J genes are TRBV24-1 and TRBJ2-3, with 7 bases lining up with TRBD1. Germline-derived CDR1 and CDR2 are KGHDR and SFDVKD. V shed 9 bases and J 2 bases; nucleotides not matched to a gene: 7. The CDR3 runs to 14 residues. The chain's CDR3 is CATPDRADTDTQYF. The CDR3 DNA is TGTGCCACCCCTGACAGGGCTGACACAGATACGCAGTATTTT.

The V gene is TRBV20-1, the J gene TRBJ2-1; TRBD2 matches at 7 bases. Germline CDR1 is DFQATT and CDR2 is SNEGSKA (reference sequence). J was trimmed by 5 bases and V by 3 bases; bases with no gene match: 10. The CDR3 has 15 residues. The CDR3, as DNA: TGCAGTGCTAGGAGGTTTGCGGGAGCCAACAATGAGCAGTTCTTC. This encodes CSARRFAGANNEQFF.

The CDR3 coding sequence is TGTGCCAGCAGCTTCATAGTCGGCGGCTACAATGAGCAGTTCTTC. Its translation: CASSFIVGGYNEQFF. This sequence joins TRBV7-2 and TRBJ2-1; D not certain. V lost 3 bases and J 3 bases, leaving 12 bases between the germline ends. The CDR3 totals 15 residues. From germline, CDR1 is SGHTA and CDR2 FQGNSA. Based on the CDR3 plus reference TRBV7-2 and TRBJ2-1, the full variable domain is GAGVSQSPSNKVTEKGKDVELRCDPISGHTALYWYRQSLGQGLEFLIYFQGNSAPDKSGLPSDRFSAERTGGSVSTLTIQRTQQEDSAVYLCASSFIVGGYNEQFFGPGTRLTVL.